This record concerns one T cell receptor beta chain sequence. The antigen is not known. Deletions cut 1 base from V and 4 bases from J, with 7 bases between. This CDR3 is built from 13 residues. Germline V gene sequence: CDR1 SGHDN, CDR2 FVKESK. This sample is part of a study of B cell selection in AIRE deficiency. TCRdb's table, derived via immunoSEQ multiplex PCR, lists solely in-frame clones and lacks some. The profile shows some 25,000 clones, around 97% of them singletons. Points from the study as a whole: Patient Tconv cells held around a third of Treg sequences shared by healthy donors.

CD4+CD127+ cells were sorted as the conventional CD4 T cells. What was sequenced was conventional CD4+ T cells sorted from PBMCs. The genes are TRBV14 and TRBJ1-1; D remains unclear. This sequence was found in a human donor with AIRE deficiency. In nucleotides, the CDR3 is TGTGCCAGCAGCCAAGGCGCGGGCACTGAAGCTTTCTTT. Encoded protein: CASSQGAGTEAFF.